A single sample gave rise to the 25 T cell receptor beta chains below, sequenced in a study of cytomegalovirus exposure and HLA in healthy donors. The PCR used 60 Vbeta and 13 Jbeta primers. Data came from immunoSEQ multiplex PCR; TCRdb stores just in-frame clones and leaves some out. Counted here are tens of thousands of clones, just over 70% occurring once; the ten biggest clones make up about 8%. Sequencing was done on a sample of PBMCs. The receptors shown here come from a man aged 60 to 69 in good health and CMV-seronegative.

The J gene is TRBJ2-1, the V gene TRBV29-1; the match to TRBD2 covers 7 bases. J lost 6 bases, V lost 7 bases, and 9 bases had no gene match. The CDR3 totals 13 residues. Per the germline V gene, CDR1 is SQVTM and CDR2 is ANQGSEA. This CDR3 reads CSAAVGEGNEQFF. The CDR3 nucleotides are TGCAGCGCCGCCGTAGGGGAGGGCAATGAGCAGTTCTTC.

This clone was counted a single time. This sequence joins TRBV7-9 and TRBJ2-3, with 8 positions matching TRBD2. The CDR3 length is 14 residues. Germline V gives CDR1 SEHNR, CDR2 FQNEAQ (reference sequence). Trimming took 5 bases from V and 2 from J; bases not matched to a gene: 3. The CDR3 nucleotides are TGTGCCAGCAGCCCGGGACTAGACACAGATACGCAGTATTTT. Translated, it gives CASSPGLDTDTQYF.

J is TRBJ2-5 and V is TRBV2; 7 bases line up with TRBD2. There are 13 residues in the CDR3. Germline-derived CDR1 and CDR2 are SNHLY and FYNNEI. V lost 8 bases to trimming and J lost 5 bases; unmatched junction nucleotides: 8. In DNA, the CDR3 is TGTGCCAGCGGGCTCAACGGGGGGGAGACCCAGTACTTC. This gives the protein CASGLNGGETQYF.

The chain uses TRBV5-1 and TRBJ2-3; D gene ambiguous. Looked up from germline, CDR1 is SGHRS and CDR2 is YFSETQ. Trimming left V 1 base short and J 4 bases short, with 10 bases between. The CDR3 runs 14 residues. CDR3 loop: CASSLSPSPDTQYF. The CDR3 DNA sequence: TGCGCCAGCAGCTTGAGCCCCTCCCCAGATACGCAGTATTTT.

The CDR3 DNA reads TGTGCCACCGCTAGCGGGGGGGAAACCAATGAGCAGTTCTTC. Its protein product is CATASGGETNEQFF. This sequence joins TRBV10-3 and TRBJ2-1; 12 bases are a match to TRBD2. CDR1 ENHRY and CDR2 SYGVKD come from the germline V gene. V shed 10 bases and J 6 bases; nucleotides not matched to a gene: 7. The CDR3 is 14 residues long.

This chain joins TRBV9 and TRBJ2-7, with 13 bases matching TRBD2. Germline CDR1 SGDLS, CDR2 YYNGEE. This CDR3 spans 15 amino acids. The trim removed 3 bases at V and 6 bases at J, leaving 6 bases unmatched. CDR3 coding DNA: TGTGCCAGCAGCGCACGACTAGCGGGAGGTTCCGAGCAGTACTTC. It is translated as CASSARLAGGSEQYF.

This clone was seen only a few times. This sequence joins TRBV30 and TRBJ1-1; a possible D gene is TRBD1 (6 bases). The CDR3 is 14 amino acids. From germline, CDR1 is GTSNPN and CDR2 SVGIG (reference sequence). The germline V and J ends were trimmed by 5 bases and 4 bases, with 17 bases remaining between them. This chain's CDR3 is CAWGKQGLGTEAFF. For the CDR3, the DNA is TGTGCCTGGGGAAAACAGGGTTTGGGCACTGAAGCTTTCTTT.

The V call is TRBV5-5, the J call TRBJ1-4; TRBD1 matches at 10 bases. The CDR3 has 16 residues. CDR1 SGHKS and CDR2 YYEKEE come from the germline V gene (reference sequence). V shed 5 bases, J shed 0 bases, and the junction held 4 bases outside the gene matches. The CDR3 loop reads CASRSGTGATNEKLFF. The CDR3, as DNA: TGTGCCAGCAGGTCCGGGACAGGGGCAACTAATGAAAAACTGTTTTTT.

The rearrangement links TRBV7-8 to TRBJ2-7, with TRBD2 matching over 9 bases. The CDR3 spans 15 residues. Germline CDR1 SGHVS, CDR2 FQNEAQ. The V gene end was trimmed by 5 bases and the J gene end by 2 bases; junction bases not matched to a gene: 7. The CDR3 protein is CASSPLGLAPYEQYF. CDR3 nucleotides: TGTGCCAGCAGCCCATTGGGACTAGCCCCCTACGAGCAGTACTTC.

V usage is TRBV5-5 and J usage is TRBJ1-1; D gene unclear. The germline V gene has CDR1 SGHKS and CDR2 YYEKEE (reference sequence). V lost 7 bases and J 3 bases, leaving 7 bases between the germline ends. CDR3 length equals 11 residues. CDR3 nucleotides: TGTGCCAGCGTGAGAGACACTGAAGCTTTCTTT. Protein: CASVRDTEAFF.

J is TRBJ1-6 and V is TRBV5-8; D gene ambiguous. The germline V gene encodes CDR1 SGHTS and CDR2 YDEGEE. V was pared by 6 bases and J by 9 bases, with 13 bases between. The CDR3 runs to 13 residues. The CDR3 bases are TGTGCCAGCACCTCCTCGCGAGTTTCACCCCTCCACTTT. Translating gives CASTSSRVSPLHF.

Remarks on this clone: Because the CDR3's place on the DNA is in doubt, the DNA is left out and the CDR3 is given as listed by TCRdb. The rearrangement links TRBV5-1 to TRBJ2-7; the listed D gene, TRBD2, was not tested against the DNA. The CDR3 contains 16 residues when both ends are counted. In germline, CDR1 is SGHRS, CDR2 YFSETQ. Here the CDR3 reads CASSWGQGTSGGDRYF.

As regards this clone: At one of its ends the junction is not consistent with the germline gene, which may arise from a read error. This sequence joins TRBV14 and TRBJ2-2, with D perhaps matching TRBD2 (5 bases). Germline V lookup: CDR1 SGHDN, CDR2 FVKESK. The length of the CDR3 is 15 residues. CDR3 loop: CVSSPLREKAGELFF. The CDR3 bases are TGTGTCAGCAGCCCTTTAAGGGAGAAAGCCGGGGAGCTGTTTTTT.

V gene TRBV4-1 combines with J gene TRBJ2-1; possibly TRBD2 for D (5 bases). Germline CDR1 MGHRA, CDR2 YSYEKL. The V end lost 1 base, the J end lost 5 bases, and 9 bases lay between the germline ends. The CDR3 spans 14 residues. The CDR3 DNA reads as TGCGCCAGCAGCCAAGTCGAGACTAACAATGAGCAGTTCTTC. It yields the protein CASSQVETNNEQFF.

This clone was recorded once. This sequence joins TRBV27 and TRBJ1-5; possible D gene TRBD1, 5 bases. V gave up 0 bases and J gave up 3 bases, with 15 bases separating them. Germline V lookup: CDR1 MNHEY, CDR2 SMNVEV (reference sequence). The CDR3 length is 17 residues. The CDR3 reads CASSLSSGQLNNQPQHF. In nucleotides, the CDR3 is TGTGCCAGCAGTTTATCGTCAGGGCAGTTAAACAATCAGCCCCAGCATTTT.

CDR3: CASSERAGGGVLTF. The DNA of the CDR3 is TGTGCCAGCAGTGAACGGGCAGGGGGCGGCGTCCTGACTTTC. The chain employs TRBV6-1 and TRBJ2-6; 8 bases are shared with TRBD1. Trimming at V came to 2 bases and at J to 12 bases, leaving 6 bases not matched to a gene. CDR3 length equals 14 residues. Germline V gives CDR1 MNHNS, CDR2 SASEGT.

CDR3 sequence reads: CASGPGQGGNTEAFF. CDR3 DNA sequence: TGTGCTAGTGGTCCTGGACAGGGCGGGAACACTGAAGCTTTCTTT. This chain connects TRBV12-5 to TRBJ1-1; 8 bases fit TRBD1. CDR3 length equals 15 residues. Per germline, CDR1 LGHNT and CDR2 FRNRAP. Trimming took 5 bases from V and 1 from J; bases not matched to a gene: 6.

The CDR3 region has the DNA TGTGCCAGCAGCGACGGGAGGGCTGCCGGGGAGCTGTTTTTT. It specifies CASSDGRAAGELFF. The V gene is TRBV5-4, the J gene TRBJ2-2; the match to TRBD2 covers 8 bases. CDR3 length equals 14 residues. V gave up 4 bases and J gave up 6 bases; unmatched junction bases: 5. Germline-derived CDR1 and CDR2 are SGHNT and YYREEE (reference sequence).

The chain uses TRBV11-2 and TRBJ2-7; maybe TRBD2 (5 bases). Germline CDR1 SGHAT, CDR2 FQNNGV. The CDR3 runs 12 residues. The ends were cut back, 5 bases at V and 3 bases at J, with 8 bases in the middle. CDR3 region: CASSDTSYEQYF. In DNA form, the CDR3 reads TGTGCCAGCAGCGACACTAGCTACGAGCAGTACTTC.

The chain is built from TRBV9 and TRBJ2-7, with 8 bases aligning to TRBD1. From germline, CDR1 is SGDLS and CDR2 YYNGEE. The V gene end was trimmed by 6 bases and the J gene end by 2 bases; junction bases not matched to a gene: 4. The CDR3 consists of 13 residues. CDR3 bases: TGTGCCAGCAACCCAGGGGGCGCCTACGAGCAGTACTTC. The encoded protein is CASNPGGAYEQYF. The variable domain in full, completed from reference TRBV9 and TRBJ2-7, reads DSGVTQTPKHLITATGQRVTLRCSPRSGDLSVYWYQQSLDQGLQFLIQYYNGEERAKGNILERFSAQQFPDLHSELNLSSLELGDSALYFCASNPGGAYEQYFGPGTRLTVT.

The chain couples TRBV7-2 to TRBJ2-1, with 7 bases that match TRBD1. CDR1 SGHTA and CDR2 FQGNSA come from the germline V gene. V shed 5 bases, J shed 4 bases, and the junction held 8 bases outside the gene matches. CDR3 length equals 15 residues. The CDR3 sequence: CASSPRPGGYNEQFF. The CDR3 region has the DNA TGTGCCAGCAGCCCCCGGCCAGGGGGATACAATGAGCAGTTCTTC.

This rearrangement joins TRBV4-3 to TRBJ2-2, with TRBD1 matching over 7 bases. The germline CDR1 and CDR2 sequences are LGHNA and YSLEER. J gave up 3 bases and V 4 bases, and 11 bases lay outside the gene matches. The CDR3 contains 17 residues. CDR3 DNA: TGCGCCAGCAGCCCCGGAACCGGGACAGAGTACACCGGGGAGCTGTTTTTT. This codes for CASSPGTGTEYTGELFF.

The gene calls are TRBV6-6 and TRBJ2-3; the D is unclear. The germline CDR1 and CDR2 sequences are MNHNY and SVGAGI (reference sequence). V lost 6 bases, J lost 3 bases, and 4 bases lay in between. The CDR3 loop spans 11 amino acids. DNA for the CDR3: TGTGCCAGCAGCACTACAGATACGCAGTATTTT. Translating it yields CASSTTDTQYF.

The chain couples TRBV6-5 to TRBJ2-2, with 8 nucleotides matching TRBD2. The J segment lost 3 bases and the V segment lost 6 bases, leaving 6 bases of the junction unmatched. The CDR3 extends over 15 amino acids. Germline V gives CDR1 MNHEY, CDR2 SVGAGI. The CDR3: CASRGAGVDTGELFF. The CDR3, as DNA: TGTGCCAGCAGAGGAGCGGGGGTCGACACCGGGGAGCTGTTTTTT.

The CDR3: CASSLGQGNTEAFF. The CDR3 bases are TGTGCCAGCAGCTTAGGACAGGGAAACACTGAAGCTTTCTTT. The chain couples TRBV7-8 to TRBJ1-1; 7 bases fit TRBD1. The CDR3 loop spans 14 amino acids. V was clipped by 1 base and J by 2 bases; unmatched bases: 1. The germline V gene has CDR1 SGHVS and CDR2 FQNEAQ.